These T cell receptor beta chains were read from a single sample in a study of glioma-infiltrating T cells after dendritic cell vaccination. Some clones are missing from TCRdb's copy, which holds only in-frame ones; the method was immunoSEQ multiplex PCR. The sample has roughly 100,000 clones; 85% to 90% are singletons. Material: blood, obtained after dendritic cell vaccination. Receptors originate from a human donor with glioblastoma. Both conserved end residues are part of each CDR3.

v_call: TRBV2
j_call: TRBJ1-2
cdr3_aa: CASSVRGSLGYTF

v_call: TRBV5-1
j_call: TRBJ2-7
cdr3_aa: CASSSIAGVDEQYF

v_call: TRBV7-9
j_call: TRBJ2-2
cdr3_aa: CASVLAGEINTGELFF

v_call: TRBV5-1
j_call: TRBJ2-1
cdr3_aa: CASSLLAGGPMYEQFF

v_call: TRBV30
j_call: TRBJ1-6
cdr3_aa: CAWSADNRDYSPLHF

v_call: TRBV11-3
j_call: TRBJ2-2
cdr3_aa: CASSPEGTGDTGELFF

v_call: TRBV30
j_call: TRBJ1-4
cdr3_aa: CAWSMGQGAGTNEKLFF

v_call: TRBV2
j_call: TRBJ2-7
cdr3_aa: CARGTSGGLSSYEQYF

v_call: TRBV5-1
j_call: TRBJ2-7
cdr3_aa: CASSLALGERYEQYF

v_call: TRBV6-1
j_call: TRBJ1-5
cdr3_aa: CASGGLASNQPQHF

v_call: TRBV6-6
j_call: TRBJ2-7
cdr3_aa: CAIGQVLSYEQYF

v_call: TRBV5-1
j_call: TRBJ2-1
cdr3_aa: CASSLGPGIYNEQFF

v_call: TRBV5-5
j_call: TRBJ2-7
cdr3_aa: CASSLSQGRYEQYF

v_call: TRBV19
j_call: TRBJ1-1
cdr3_aa: CASSISGEAFF

v_call: TRBV5-6
j_call: TRBJ2-6
cdr3_aa: CASSEIAGLSGANVLTF

v_call: TRBV19
j_call: TRBJ1-1
cdr3_aa: CASSINAGHPNTEAFF

v_call: TRBV11-2
j_call: TRBJ2-2
cdr3_aa: CASSLNSGAGTGELFF

v_call: TRBV6-5
j_call: TRBJ1-2
cdr3_aa: CASSYSSGGNGYTF

v_call: TRBV6-1
j_call: TRBJ2-5
cdr3_aa: CASSEQGKQETQYF

v_call: TRBV7-3
j_call: TRBJ2-5
cdr3_aa: CASSTYRGETQYF

v_call: TRBV10-1
j_call: TRBJ2-7
cdr3_aa: CAIPDDISYEQYF

v_call: TRBV19
j_call: TRBJ2-3
cdr3_aa: CASSILFVPGGSGGTQYF

v_call: TRBV27
j_call: TRBJ2-3
cdr3_aa: CASSFSGGTDTQYF

v_call: TRBV2
j_call: TRBJ1-1
cdr3_aa: CASSPWTGFTEAFF

v_call: TRBV6-1
j_call: TRBJ1-1
cdr3_aa: CASRSTGLTEAFF

v_call: TRBV5-1
j_call: TRBJ1-2
cdr3_aa: CASSLEQGEEYGYTF

v_call: TRBV5-4
j_call: TRBJ1-5
cdr3_aa: CASSLTWPGHREGNQPQHF

v_call: TRBV6-5
j_call: TRBJ1-2
cdr3_aa: CASSYRATGGYTF

v_call: TRBV15
j_call: TRBJ2-3
cdr3_aa: CATSRRGLAGVTDTQYF

v_call: TRBV5-1
j_call: TRBJ2-2
cdr3_aa: CASSPGQEKNTGELFF

v_call: TRBV10-2
j_call: TRBJ2-7
cdr3_aa: CASSGERNEQYF

v_call: TRBV6-5
j_call: TRBJ2-7
cdr3_aa: CASMLAGGSYEQYF

v_call: TRBV6-6
j_call: TRBJ2-5
cdr3_aa: CASSYDSQETQYF

v_call: TRBV6-1
j_call: TRBJ1-5
cdr3_aa: CASLRTASNQPQHF

v_call: TRBV7-8
j_call: TRBJ2-7
cdr3_aa: CASSLVLTSVGEQYF

v_call: TRBV30
j_call: TRBJ2-5
cdr3_aa: CAWSVSGRGETQYF

v_call: TRBV5-1
j_call: TRBJ2-7
cdr3_aa: CASSLLSSGGGEQYF

v_call: TRBV10-2
j_call: TRBJ1-5
cdr3_aa: CASSENSLSNQPQHF